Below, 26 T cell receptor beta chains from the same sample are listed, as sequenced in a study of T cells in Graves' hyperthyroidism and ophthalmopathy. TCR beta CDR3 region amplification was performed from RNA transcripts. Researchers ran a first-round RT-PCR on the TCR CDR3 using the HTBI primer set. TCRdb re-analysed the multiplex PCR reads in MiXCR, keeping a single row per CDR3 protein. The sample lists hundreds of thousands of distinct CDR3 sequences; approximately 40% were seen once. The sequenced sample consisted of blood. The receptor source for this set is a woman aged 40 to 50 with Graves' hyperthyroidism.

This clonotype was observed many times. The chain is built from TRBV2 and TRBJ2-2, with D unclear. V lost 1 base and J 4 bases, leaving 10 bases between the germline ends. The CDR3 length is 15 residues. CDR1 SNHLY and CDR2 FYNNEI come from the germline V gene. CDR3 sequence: CASSEVPGSTGELFF. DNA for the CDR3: TGTGCCAGCAGTGAAGTCCCGGGCTCCACCGGGGAGCTGTTTTTT.

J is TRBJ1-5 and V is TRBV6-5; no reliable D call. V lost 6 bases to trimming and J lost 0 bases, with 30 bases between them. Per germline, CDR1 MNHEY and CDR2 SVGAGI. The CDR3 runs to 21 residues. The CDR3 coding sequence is TGTGCCAGCAGATATAATAATACCCAGTATATGGAGGCTTATAGCAATCAGCCCCAGCATTTT. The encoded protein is CASRYNNTQYMEAYSNQPQHF.

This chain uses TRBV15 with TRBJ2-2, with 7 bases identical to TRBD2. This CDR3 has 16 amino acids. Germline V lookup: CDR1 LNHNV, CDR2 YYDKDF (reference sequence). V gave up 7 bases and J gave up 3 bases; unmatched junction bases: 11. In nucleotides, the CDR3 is TGTGCCACCACCCGGGGGGACGGGCACTACACCGGGGAGCTGTTTTTT. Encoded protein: CATTRGDGHYTGELFF. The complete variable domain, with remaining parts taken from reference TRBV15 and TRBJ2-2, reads DAMVIQNPRYQVTQFGKPVTLSCSQTLNHNVMYWYQQKSSQAPKLLFHYYDKDFNNEADTPDNFQSRRPNTSFCFLDIRSPGLGDTAMYLCATTRGDGHYTGELFFGEGSRLTVL.

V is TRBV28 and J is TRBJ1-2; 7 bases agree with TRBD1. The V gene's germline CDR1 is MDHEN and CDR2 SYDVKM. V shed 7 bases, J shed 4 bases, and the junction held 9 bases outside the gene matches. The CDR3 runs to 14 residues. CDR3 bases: TGTGCCAGCACAGGGGAGGGGGCTGGCTATGGCTACACCTTC. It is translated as CASTGEGAGYGYTF.

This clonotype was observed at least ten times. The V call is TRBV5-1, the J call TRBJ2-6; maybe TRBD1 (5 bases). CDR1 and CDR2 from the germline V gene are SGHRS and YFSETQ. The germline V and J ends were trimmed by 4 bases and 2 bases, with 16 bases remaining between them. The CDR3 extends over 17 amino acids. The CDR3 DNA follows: TGCGCCAGCAGCCCGCTGTTACAGGCCACTGGGGCCAACGTCCTGACTTTC. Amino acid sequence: CASSPLLQATGANVLTF.

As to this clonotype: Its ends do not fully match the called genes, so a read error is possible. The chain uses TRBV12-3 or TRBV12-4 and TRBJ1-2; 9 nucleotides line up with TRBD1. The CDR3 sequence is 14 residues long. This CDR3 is CASSSGTGNYDYTF. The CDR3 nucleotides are TGTGCCAGCAGTTCCGGGACAGGGAACTATGACTACACCTTC.

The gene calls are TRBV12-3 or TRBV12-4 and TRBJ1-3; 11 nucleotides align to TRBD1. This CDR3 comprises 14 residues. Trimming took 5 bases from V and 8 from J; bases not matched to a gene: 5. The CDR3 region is CASSRTGGEDTIYF. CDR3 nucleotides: TGTGCCAGCAGTCGGACAGGGGGCGAGGACACCATATATTTT.

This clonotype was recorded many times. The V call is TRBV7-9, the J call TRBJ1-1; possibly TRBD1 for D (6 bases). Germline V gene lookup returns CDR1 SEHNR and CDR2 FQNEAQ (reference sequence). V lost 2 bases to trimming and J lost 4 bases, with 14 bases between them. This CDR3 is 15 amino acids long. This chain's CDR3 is CASSLSGGVGTEAFF. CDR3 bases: TGTGCCAGCAGCTTAAGCGGGGGCGTCGGCACTGAAGCTTTCTTT.

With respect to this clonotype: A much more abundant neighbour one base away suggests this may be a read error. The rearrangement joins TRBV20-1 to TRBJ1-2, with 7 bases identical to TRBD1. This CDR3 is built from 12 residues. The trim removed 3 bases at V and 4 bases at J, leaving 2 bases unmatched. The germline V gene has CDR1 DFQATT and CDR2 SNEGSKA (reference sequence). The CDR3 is CSASDRAYGYTF. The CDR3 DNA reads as TGCAGTGCTAGCGACAGGGCCTATGGCTACACCTTC.

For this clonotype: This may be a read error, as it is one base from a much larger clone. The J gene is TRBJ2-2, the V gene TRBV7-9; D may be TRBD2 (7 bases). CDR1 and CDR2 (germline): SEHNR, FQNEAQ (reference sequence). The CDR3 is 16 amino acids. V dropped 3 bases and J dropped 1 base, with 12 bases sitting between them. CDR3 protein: CASSFVRGLNTGELFF. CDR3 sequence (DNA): TGTGCCAGCAGCTTCGTGCGGGGGCTGAACACCGGGGAGCTGTTTTTT.

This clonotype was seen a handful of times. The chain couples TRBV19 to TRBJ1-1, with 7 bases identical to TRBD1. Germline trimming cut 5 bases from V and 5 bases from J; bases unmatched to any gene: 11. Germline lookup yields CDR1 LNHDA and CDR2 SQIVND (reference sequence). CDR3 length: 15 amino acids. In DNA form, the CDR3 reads TGTGCCAGTAGTTCCTACAGGGGTCGGGATACTGAAGCTTTCTTT. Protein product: CASSSYRGRDTEAFF.

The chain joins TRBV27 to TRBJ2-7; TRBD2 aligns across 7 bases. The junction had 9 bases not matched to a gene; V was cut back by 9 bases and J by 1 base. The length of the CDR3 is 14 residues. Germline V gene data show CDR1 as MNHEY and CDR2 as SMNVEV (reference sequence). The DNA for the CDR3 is TGTGCCAGTTCGGGGGGTAGTTGGTCCTACGAGCAGTACTTC. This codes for CASSGGSWSYEQYF.

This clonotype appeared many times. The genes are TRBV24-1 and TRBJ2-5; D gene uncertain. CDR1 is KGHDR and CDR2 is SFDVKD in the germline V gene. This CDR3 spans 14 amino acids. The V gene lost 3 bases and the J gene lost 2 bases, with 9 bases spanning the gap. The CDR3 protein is CATSDAIIQETQYF. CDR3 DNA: TGTGCCACCAGTGATGCAATCATACAAGAGACCCAGTACTTC.

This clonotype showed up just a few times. The CDR3: CASRPQGSRNEQYF. The CDR3 DNA is TGTGCCAGCAGACCCCAAGGGTCGAGGAACGAGCAGTACTTC. The chain carries TRBV7-9 and TRBJ2-7; D gene unclear. The CDR3 has 14 residues. Trimming left V 6 bases short and J 5 bases short, with 17 bases between. The germline V gene has CDR1 SEHNR and CDR2 FQNEAQ (reference sequence).

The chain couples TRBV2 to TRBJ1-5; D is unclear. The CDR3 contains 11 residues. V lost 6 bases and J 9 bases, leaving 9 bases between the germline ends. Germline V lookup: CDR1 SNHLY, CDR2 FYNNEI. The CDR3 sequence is CASSETGPQHF. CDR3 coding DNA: TGTGCCAGCAGCGAAACTGGGCCCCAGCATTTT. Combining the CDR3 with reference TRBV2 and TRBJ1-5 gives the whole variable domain EPEVTQTPSHQVTQMGQEVILRCVPISNHLYFYWYRQILGQKVEFLVSFYNNEISEKSEIFDDQFSVERPDGSNFTLKIRSTKLEDSAMYFCASSETGPQHFGDGTRLSIL.

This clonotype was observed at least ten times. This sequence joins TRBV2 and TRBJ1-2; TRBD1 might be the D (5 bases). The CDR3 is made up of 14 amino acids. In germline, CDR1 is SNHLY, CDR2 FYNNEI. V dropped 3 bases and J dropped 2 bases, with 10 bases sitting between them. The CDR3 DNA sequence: TGTGCCAGCAGTGACAAGACAGCCAACTATGGCTACACCTTC. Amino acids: CASSDKTANYGYTF.

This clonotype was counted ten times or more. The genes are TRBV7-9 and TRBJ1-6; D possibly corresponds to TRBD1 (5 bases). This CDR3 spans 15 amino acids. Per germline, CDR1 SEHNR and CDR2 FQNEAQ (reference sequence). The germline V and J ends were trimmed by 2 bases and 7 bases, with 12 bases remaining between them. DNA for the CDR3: TGTGCCAGCAGCTTAATGGGGCCGGAAAATTCACCCCTCCACTTT. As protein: CASSLMGPENSPLHF.

CDR3 protein: CSVRTSGSRSYEQYF. The CDR3 DNA is TGCAGCGTTCGGACTAGCGGGAGTCGCTCCTACGAGCAGTACTTC. The rearrangement links TRBV29-1 to TRBJ2-7; 13 positions match TRBD2. The germline V gene encodes CDR1 SQVTM and CDR2 ANQGSEA. Germline trimming cut 5 bases from V and 0 bases from J; bases unmatched to any gene: 4. CDR3 length: 15 residues.

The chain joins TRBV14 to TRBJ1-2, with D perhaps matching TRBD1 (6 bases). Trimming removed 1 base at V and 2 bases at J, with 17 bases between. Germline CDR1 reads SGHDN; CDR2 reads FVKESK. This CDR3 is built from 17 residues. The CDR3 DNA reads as TGTGCCAGCAGCCAAGTGTCAGGACAGATGTCCAACTATGGCTACACCTTC. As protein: CASSQVSGQMSNYGYTF.

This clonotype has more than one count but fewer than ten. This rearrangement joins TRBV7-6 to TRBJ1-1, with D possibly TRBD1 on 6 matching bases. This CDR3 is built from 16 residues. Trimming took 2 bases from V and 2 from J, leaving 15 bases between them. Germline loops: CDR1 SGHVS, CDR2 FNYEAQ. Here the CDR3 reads CASSLIQGRGNTEAFF. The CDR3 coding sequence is TGTGCCAGCAGCTTAATTCAGGGGAGGGGAAACACTGAAGCTTTCTTT.

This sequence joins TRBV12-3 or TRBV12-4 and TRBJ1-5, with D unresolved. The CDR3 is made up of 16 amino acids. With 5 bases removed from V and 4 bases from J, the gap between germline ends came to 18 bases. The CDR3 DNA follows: TGTGCCAGCAGTGCTATAATCCCGGTTCTGAATCAGCCCCAGCATTTT. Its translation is CASSAIIPVLNQPQHF.

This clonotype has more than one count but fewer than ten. CDR3 in amino acids: CASSRKSTGGGYGYTF. The CDR3 nucleotides are TGTGCCAGCAGTCGGAAATCGACAGGGGGAGGATATGGCTACACCTTC. V usage is TRBV6-5 and J usage is TRBJ1-2, with 9 bases aligning to TRBD1. V trimming: 5 bases; J trimming: 5 bases; junction bases outside the gene matches: 12. Germline V gives CDR1 MNHEY, CDR2 SVGAGI. The CDR3 is made up of 16 amino acids.

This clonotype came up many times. CDR3 DNA sequence: TGTGCCAGCAGCTTAGGGGGACCCCATAACTATGGCTACACCTTC. It yields the protein CASSLGGPHNYGYTF. The genes are TRBV7-8 and TRBJ1-2, with a tentative D call TRBD1 (5 bases). The CDR3 runs to 15 residues. V was trimmed by 1 base and J by 1 base, leaving 10 bases between them. Germline values: CDR1 SGHVS, CDR2 FQNEAQ.

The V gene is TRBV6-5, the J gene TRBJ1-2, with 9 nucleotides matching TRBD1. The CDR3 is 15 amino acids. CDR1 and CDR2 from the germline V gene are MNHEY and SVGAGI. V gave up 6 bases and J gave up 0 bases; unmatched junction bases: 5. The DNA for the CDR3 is TGTGCCAGCAGAAGGGACAGGGACGCTAACTATGGCTACACCTTC. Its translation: CASRRDRDANYGYTF.

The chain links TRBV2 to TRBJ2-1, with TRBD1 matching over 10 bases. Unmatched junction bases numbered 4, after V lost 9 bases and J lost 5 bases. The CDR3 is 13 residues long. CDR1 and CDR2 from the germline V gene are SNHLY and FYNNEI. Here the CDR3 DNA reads TGTGCCAGTCGGGACAGGGGACACAATGAGCAGTTCTTC. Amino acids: CASRDRGHNEQFF.

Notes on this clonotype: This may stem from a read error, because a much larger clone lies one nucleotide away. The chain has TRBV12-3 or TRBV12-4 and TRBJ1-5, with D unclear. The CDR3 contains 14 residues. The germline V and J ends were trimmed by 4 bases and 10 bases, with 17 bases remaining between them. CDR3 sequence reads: CASSWAARVSPQHF. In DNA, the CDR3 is TGTGCCAGCAGTTGGGCTGCTCGAGTCAGCCCCCAGCATTTT.